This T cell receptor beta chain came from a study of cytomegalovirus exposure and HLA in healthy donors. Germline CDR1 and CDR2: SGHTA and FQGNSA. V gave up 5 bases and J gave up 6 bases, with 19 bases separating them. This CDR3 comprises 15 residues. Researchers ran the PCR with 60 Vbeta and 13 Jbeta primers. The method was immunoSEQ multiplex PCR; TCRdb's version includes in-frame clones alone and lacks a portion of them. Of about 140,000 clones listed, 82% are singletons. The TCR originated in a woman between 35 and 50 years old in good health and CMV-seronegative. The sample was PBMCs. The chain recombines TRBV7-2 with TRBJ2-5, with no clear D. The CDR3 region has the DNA TGTGCCAGCAGCAGCTCAACGCGCATCGCACAGACCCAGTACTTC. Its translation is CASSSSTRIAQTQYF.